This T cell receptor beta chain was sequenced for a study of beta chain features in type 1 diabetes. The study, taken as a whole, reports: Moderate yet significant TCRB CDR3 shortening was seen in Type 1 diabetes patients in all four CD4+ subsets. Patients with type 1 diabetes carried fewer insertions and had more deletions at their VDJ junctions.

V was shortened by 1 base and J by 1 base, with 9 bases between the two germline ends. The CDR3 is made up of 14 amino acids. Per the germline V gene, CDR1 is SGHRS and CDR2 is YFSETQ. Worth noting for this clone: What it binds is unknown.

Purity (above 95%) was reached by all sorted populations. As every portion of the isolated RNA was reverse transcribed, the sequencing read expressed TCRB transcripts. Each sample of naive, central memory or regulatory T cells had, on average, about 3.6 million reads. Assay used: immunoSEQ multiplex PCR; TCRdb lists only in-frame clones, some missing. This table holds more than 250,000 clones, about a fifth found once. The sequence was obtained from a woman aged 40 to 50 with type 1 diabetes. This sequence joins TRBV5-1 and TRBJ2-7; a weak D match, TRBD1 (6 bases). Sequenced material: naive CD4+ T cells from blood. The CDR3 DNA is TGCGCCAGCAGCTTGAAGGACAGTTCCTACGAGCAGTACTTC. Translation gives CASSLKDSSYEQYF.